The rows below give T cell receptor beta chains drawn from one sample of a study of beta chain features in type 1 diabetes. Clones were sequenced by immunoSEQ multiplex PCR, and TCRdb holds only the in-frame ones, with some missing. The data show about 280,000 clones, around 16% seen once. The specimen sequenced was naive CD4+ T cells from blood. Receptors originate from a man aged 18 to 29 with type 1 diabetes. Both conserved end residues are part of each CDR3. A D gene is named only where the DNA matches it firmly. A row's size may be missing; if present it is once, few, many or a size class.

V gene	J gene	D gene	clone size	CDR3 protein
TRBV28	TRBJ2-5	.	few	CASREGTPETQYF
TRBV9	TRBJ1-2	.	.	CASSVPPSGNYGYTF
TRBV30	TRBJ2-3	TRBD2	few	CAWTQGLAGGVDTQYF
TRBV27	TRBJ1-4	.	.	CASGNSGYREKLFF
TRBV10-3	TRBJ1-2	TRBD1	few	CAPKALGTAYGYTF
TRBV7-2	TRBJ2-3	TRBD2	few	CASSLAGAGRNAYF
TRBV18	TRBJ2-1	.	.	CASSRASLGWSGDEQFF
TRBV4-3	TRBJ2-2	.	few	CASSQDLLGGGTGELFF
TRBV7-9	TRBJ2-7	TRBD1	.	CASSPTGAEQYF
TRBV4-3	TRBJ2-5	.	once	CASSQDRGAVTQYF
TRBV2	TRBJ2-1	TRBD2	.	CASRSGGPYNEQFF
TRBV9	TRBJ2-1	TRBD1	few	CASSVVTGTNEQFF
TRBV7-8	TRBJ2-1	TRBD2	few	CASSLAPRGGFEQFF
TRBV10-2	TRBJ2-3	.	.	CASSSPLGADTQYF
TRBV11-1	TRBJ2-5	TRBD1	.	CASSLAGGGKTQYF
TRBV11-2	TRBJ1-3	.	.	CASSRTDNRNTIYF
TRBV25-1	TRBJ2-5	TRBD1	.	CASSGRTGGQETQYF
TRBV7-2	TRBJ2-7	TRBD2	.	CASSFLAGGPYEQYF
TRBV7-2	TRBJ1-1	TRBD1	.	CASSLGQGLVGAFF
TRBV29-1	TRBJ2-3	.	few	CSLLYRSAPAHTQYF
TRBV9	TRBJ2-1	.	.	CASSLRTVPYNEQFF
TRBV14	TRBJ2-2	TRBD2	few	CASSHLPGLAPTGELFF
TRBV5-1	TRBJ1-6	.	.	CASSFPRLDSPLHF
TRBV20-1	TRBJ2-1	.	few	CSAYRVNEQFF
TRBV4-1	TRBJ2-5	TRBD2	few	CASSQPGRRGEETQYF
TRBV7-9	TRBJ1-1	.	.	CASSVNRVGHTEAFF
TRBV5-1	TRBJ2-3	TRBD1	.	CASSLRPGGEDTQYF
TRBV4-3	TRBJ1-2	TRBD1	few	CASSHGQGHYGYTF
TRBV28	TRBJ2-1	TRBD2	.	CASSLGLADNEQFF
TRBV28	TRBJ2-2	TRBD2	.	CASIAPGGLAGELFF
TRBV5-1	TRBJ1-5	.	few	CASSLLGAVNQPQHF
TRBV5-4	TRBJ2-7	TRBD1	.	CASSWGGQGGHEQYF
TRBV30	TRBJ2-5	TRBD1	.	CAWSLGQGPQETQYF
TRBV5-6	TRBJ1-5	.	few	CASSWGGIYSNQPQHF
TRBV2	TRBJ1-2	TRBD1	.	CASSSDRAGGYTF
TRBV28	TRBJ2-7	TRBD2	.	CASSSPAVGGSEQYF
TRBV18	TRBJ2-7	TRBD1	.	CASSPPGQGAGEQYF
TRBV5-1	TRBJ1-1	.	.	CASSPRADTEAFF
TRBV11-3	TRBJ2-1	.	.	CASSLGRHNEQFF
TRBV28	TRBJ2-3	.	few	CASSSPRPRLRRDTQYF
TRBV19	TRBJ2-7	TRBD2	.	CASSIWSSGRAGEQYF
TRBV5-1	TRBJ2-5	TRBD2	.	CASSPGLAGETQYF
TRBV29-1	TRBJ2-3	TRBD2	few	CSVEEGLAGVPDTQYF